This T cell receptor beta chain emerged from a study of blood T cell repertoires in COVID-19. Germline CDR1 SGDLS, CDR2 YYNGEE. The ends lost 5 bases at V and 6 bases at J; junction bases unmatched: 4. The CDR3 covers 13 residues. As handled by the study authors: Estimation of nucleated cell counts relied on the amplification of reference gene primers. TCRdb's copy holds only in-frame clones and misses some; the assay was immunoSEQ multiplex PCR. The D gene and trimming were derived from the DNA, and the V and J assignments and clone size from that table. The sample has some 190,000 clones; less than 90% are singletons. About this clone: The sample carries other DNA sequences with the same CDR3.

The sequencing input was peripheral blood. This clonotype was sampled from a human donor in a cohort sampled during active COVID-19. The chain uses TRBV9 and TRBJ1-5, with 8 bases lining up with TRBD1. CDR3 in amino acids: CASSDTGGQPQHF. The CDR3 coding sequence is TGTGCCAGCAGTGATACAGGGGGTCAGCCCCAGCATTTT.